Each of the 9 T cell receptor beta chains below was sequenced from the same sample in a study of beta chain features in type 1 diabetes. Sequencing targeted expressed TCRB transcripts, as all isolated RNA had been reverse transcribed. The table came from immunoSEQ multiplex PCR; TCRdb's copy has only in-frame clones and leaves some out. The table includes 310,000 or so clones, 6.5% to 10% detected once. The sample taken for sequencing was central memory CD4+ T cells from blood. The receptors shown here come from a woman under 30 in good health.

This clone was counted ten times or more. This CDR3 is also generated by other DNA sequences in the sample. The J gene is TRBJ1-4, the V gene TRBV28; D is unclear. Germline V gene lookup returns CDR1 MDHEN and CDR2 SYDVKM. The CDR3 is made up of 14 amino acids. Trimming took off 3 bases at V and 8 bases at J, with 13 bases between the two ends. For the CDR3, the DNA is TGTGCCAGCAGTTTGCAGGCTAGTAGGGAAAAACTGTTTTTT. It yields the protein CASSLQASREKLFF.

The rearrangement uses TRBV7-9 and TRBJ2-5; 7 nucleotides agree with TRBD2. Germline V gene data show CDR1 as SEHNR and CDR2 as FQNEAQ (reference sequence). The CDR3 loop spans 14 amino acids. J was trimmed by 0 bases and V by 4 bases; bases with no gene match: 2. The CDR3 spells CASSWGGNQETQYF. In DNA form, the CDR3 reads TGTGCCAGCAGCTGGGGGGGGAACCAAGAGACCCAGTACTTC.

This clone has a handful of counts. This chain uses TRBV7-2 with TRBJ2-2, with D perhaps TRBD1 (5 bases). The CDR3 runs to 17 residues. The germline CDR1 and CDR2 sequences are SGHTA and FQGNSA. Trimming took off 2 bases at V and 2 bases at J, with 15 bases between the two ends. Here the CDR3 DNA reads TGTGCCAGCAGCTTAAGCCGGACACGGTCTAACACCGGGGAGCTGTTTTTT. Translating gives CASSLSRTRSNTGELFF.

This clone was recorded a few times. This chain links TRBV28 with TRBJ2-7, with D uncertain. V was clipped by 5 bases and J by 0 bases, with 8 bases between them. Germline assignment: CDR1 MDHEN and CDR2 SYDVKM. CDR3 length equals 13 residues. This CDR3 is CASSTVSSYEQYF. In DNA, the CDR3 is TGTGCCAGCAGTACAGTAAGCTCCTACGAGCAGTACTTC.

The table lists this clone with a few counts. The chain recombines TRBV7-9 with TRBJ2-2; no clear D. Germline V lookup: CDR1 SEHNR, CDR2 FQNEAQ (reference sequence). This CDR3 is built from 14 residues. V dropped 2 bases and J dropped 1 base, with 5 bases sitting between them. As DNA, the CDR3 is TGTGCCAGCAGCTTATGGGGGAACACCGGGGAGCTGTTTTTT. Its protein product is CASSLWGNTGELFF.

Ten or more counts support this clone. The rearrangement joins TRBV28 to TRBJ1-2; D not certain. V was shortened by 8 bases and J by 8 bases, with 12 bases between the two germline ends. The germline CDR1 and CDR2 sequences are MDHEN and SYDVKM. The CDR3 has 11 amino acids. This CDR3 reads CASGFPGGYTF. The CDR3 DNA follows: TGTGCCAGCGGGTTCCCCGGGGGCTACACCTTC.

The chain has TRBV1 and TRBJ2-7; the table's D call, TRBD2, was not checked against the DNA. TRBV1 counts as a pseudogene. The CDR3 consists of 15 residues. CDR3 residues: CTSAGTSASSYEQYF. For the CDR3, the DNA is TGCACCAGCGCCGGGACTAGCGCGAGCTCCTACGAGCAGTACTTC.

This clone turned up a few times. This chain links TRBV5-1 with TRBJ2-1, with D unclear. The CDR3 length is 14 residues. The V gene lost 2 bases and the J gene lost 5 bases, with 11 bases spanning the gap. CDR1 is SGHRS, CDR2 YFSETQ, per germline. Here the CDR3 reads CASSFMSANNEQFF. In DNA, the CDR3 is TGCGCCAGCAGCTTCATGTCAGCTAACAATGAGCAGTTCTTC. Based on the CDR3 plus reference TRBV5-1 and TRBJ2-1, the full variable domain is KAGVTQTPRYLIKTRGQQVTLSCSPISGHRSVSWYQQTPGQGLQFLFEYFSETQRNKGNFPGRFSGRQFSNSRSEMNVSTLELGDSALYLCASSFMSANNEQFFGPGTRLTVL.

This clone has only a few counts. V is TRBV5-4 and J is TRBJ2-4; no definite D call. The length of the CDR3 is 14 residues. The germline gives CDR1 SGHNT, CDR2 YYREEE (reference sequence). V was shortened by 4 bases and J by 4 bases, with 12 bases between the two germline ends. CDR3 amino acids: CASSQDDGKNIQYF. CDR3 bases: TGTGCCAGCAGCCAAGATGACGGTAAAAACATTCAGTACTTC.